One and the same sample provided the 32 T cell receptor beta chains below, sequenced in a study of cytomegalovirus exposure and HLA in healthy donors. PCR primers comprised 60 Vbeta and 13 Jbeta primers. Method: immunoSEQ multiplex PCR; TCRdb's copy keeps in-frame clones and lacks some. The repertoire holds fewer than 250,000 clones, with approximately 87% as singletons. Specimen: PBMCs. The receptors here all came from a human donor in good health.

This clone was picked up one time. The chain joins TRBV6-1 to TRBJ2-5; TRBD2 is a possible D gene (6 bases). Per germline, CDR1 MNHNS and CDR2 SASEGT. The V and J ends lost 3 bases and 9 bases respectively, with 11 bases between them. CDR3 length: 12 residues. CDR3 nucleotides: TGTGCCAGCAGTGAGAGACTAGGGGCCCAGTACTTC. Translating gives CASSERLGAQYF.

This clone was seen a few times. The chain combines TRBV28 with TRBJ1-3; 10 bases are shared with TRBD1. The CDR3 sequence is 14 residues long. The germline CDR1 and CDR2 sequences are MDHEN and SYDVKM. V lost 2 bases to trimming and J lost 9 bases; unmatched junction nucleotides: 4. CDR3 sequence: CASSLEDRGGTIYF. DNA for the CDR3: TGTGCCAGCAGTTTAGAGGACAGGGGGGGCACCATATATTTT.

The gene calls are TRBV7-9 and TRBJ1-1, with a weak D call TRBD1 (5 bases). Germline values: CDR1 SEHNR, CDR2 FQNEAQ (reference sequence). V shed 5 bases and J shed 7 bases, with 14 bases lying between them. This CDR3 spans 13 amino acids. This chain's CDR3 is CASSLWAGDEAFF. The CDR3 DNA sequence: TGTGCCAGCAGCCTCTGGGCGGGGGATGAAGCTTTCTTT. The variable domain in full, completed from reference TRBV7-9 and TRBJ1-1, reads DTGVSQNPRHKITKRGQNVTFRCDPISEHNRLYWYRQTLGQGPEFLTYFQNEAQLEKSRLLSDRFSAERPKGSFSTLEIQRTEQGDSAMYLCASSLWAGDEAFFGQGTRLTVV.

J is TRBJ1-1 and V is TRBV12-5; D might be TRBD1 (5 bases). Germline V gene data show CDR1 as LGHNT and CDR2 as FRNRAP. The CDR3 length is 19 residues. Trimming removed 6 bases at V and 1 base at J, with 27 bases between. CDR3 nucleotide sequence: TGTGCTAGTGGCTACGGCTTGGAGGGGCAGGGTGAGCAGAACACTGAAGCTTTCTTT. It yields the protein CASGYGLEGQGEQNTEAFF.

The chain uses TRBV9 and TRBJ2-6; D ambiguous. V lost 6 bases and J lost 8, with 15 bases in between. The germline gives CDR1 SGDLS, CDR2 YYNGEE. The CDR3 is 14 residues long. CDR3 amino acids: CASNRRDVPNVLTF. As DNA, the CDR3 is TGTGCCAGCAATCGCCGAGATGTGCCCAACGTCCTGACTTTC.

Only one count was recorded for this clone. The rearrangement uses TRBV7-9 and TRBJ2-3; possible D gene TRBD2, 7 bases. Germline CDR1 SEHNR, CDR2 FQNEAQ (reference sequence). CDR3 length equals 14 residues. V was cut by 5 bases and J by 2 bases, with 11 bases left in between. The CDR3 coding sequence is TGTGCCAGCAGCCAAGGGGGGGCCACAGATACGCAGTATTTT. Amino acids: CASSQGGATDTQYF.

The J gene is TRBJ2-5, the V gene TRBV20-1; D possibly corresponds to TRBD2 (6 bases). Trimming took off 6 bases at V and 4 bases at J, with 9 bases between the two ends. Germline values: CDR1 DFQATT, CDR2 SNEGSKA (reference sequence). The CDR3 is made up of 11 amino acids. As DNA, the CDR3 is TGCAGTGCAGTAGCGGCAGAGACCCAGTACTTC. Protein sequence: CSAVAAETQYF.

J is TRBJ2-2 and V is TRBV7-2; 15 bases are a match to TRBD2. CDR1 SGHTA and CDR2 FQGNSA come from the germline V gene. V was clipped by 3 bases and J by 4 bases; unmatched bases: 9. CDR3 length: 19 amino acids. For the CDR3, the DNA is TGTGCCAGCAGCTTTGAGTCGGGACTAGCGGGAGGAGGCACCGGGGAGCTGTTTTTT. It is translated as CASSFESGLAGGGTGELFF.

This rearrangement joins TRBV5-1 to TRBJ2-5, with TRBD1 identical over 9 bases. CDR1 is SGHRS, CDR2 YFSETQ, per germline. The CDR3 spans 14 residues. With 4 bases clipped from V and 3 bases from J, the junction kept 4 bases outside the gene matches. CDR3 DNA: TGCGCCAGCAGCCGGGGACAGGGTGAAGAGACCCAGTACTTC. Encoded protein: CASSRGQGEETQYF.

The V gene is TRBV7-2, the J gene TRBJ1-5; 8 bases are a match to TRBD1. Germline V lookup: CDR1 SGHTA, CDR2 FQGNSA. Losses at the gene ends were 2 bases for V and 6 bases for J; bases not matched to a gene: 3. The length of the CDR3 is 14 residues. The CDR3 bases are TGTGCCAGCAGCTTAACAGGGGGGAGTCAGCCCCAGCATTTT. It is translated as CASSLTGGSQPQHF.

Turning to this clone: This CDR3 is also generated by other DNA sequences in the sample. The chain employs TRBV6-1 and TRBJ2-3; TRBD1 is a possible D gene (6 bases). The CDR3 contains 15 residues. V gave up 4 bases and J gave up 1 base, with 12 bases separating them. CDR1 and CDR2 from the germline V gene are MNHNS and SASEGT. In DNA form, the CDR3 reads TGTGCCAGCAGTGTTGAGGGGGTGGGCACAGATACGCAGTATTTT. Protein sequence: CASSVEGVGTDTQYF.

V gene TRBV7-2 combines with J gene TRBJ2-1, with a tentative D call TRBD1 (7 bases). Per the germline V gene, CDR1 is SGHTA and CDR2 is FQGNSA. CDR3 size: 19 residues. Trimming removed 2 bases from V and 0 bases from J, with 20 bases in between. DNA for the CDR3: TGTGCCAGCAGCTTAATTGGAGGGGGCGGTATTTTCTCCTACAATGAGCAGTTCTTC. Its translation is CASSLIGGGGIFSYNEQFF.

The chain is built from TRBV27 and TRBJ2-7, with D maybe TRBD1 (5 bases). Germline V gene data show CDR1 as MNHEY and CDR2 as SMNVEV (reference sequence). Trimming stripped 3 bases from V and 5 bases from J, with 14 bases between. This CDR3 is 14 amino acids long. CDR3 sequence (DNA): TGTGCCAGCAGTTTTCGCAGGGAAACAAACGAGCAGTACTTC. It is translated as CASSFRRETNEQYF.

The chain is built from TRBV23-1 and TRBJ1-4; D is unclear. TRBV23-1 is treated as an ORF (open reading frame) with a function not yet certain. With 8 bases removed from V and 4 bases from J, the gap between germline ends came to 17 bases. The CDR3 consists of 15 residues. CDR3 amino acids: CASYPSVAVNEKLFF. For the CDR3, the DNA is TGCGCCAGCTATCCTTCGGTAGCAGTTAATGAAAAACTGTTTTTT.

This clone was counted a few times. The J gene is TRBJ1-2, the V gene TRBV4-3, with D perhaps matching TRBD1 (6 bases). Germline lookup yields CDR1 LGHNA and CDR2 YSLEER. Trimming removed 0 bases from V and 2 bases from J, with 10 bases in between. The length of the CDR3 is 15 residues. The CDR3 sequence: CASSQDNRVNYGYTF. As DNA, the CDR3 is TGCGCCAGCAGCCAAGATAACAGGGTGAACTATGGCTACACCTTC.

This clone occurred a few times. The chain uses TRBV5-4 and TRBJ2-1; 10 positions agree with TRBD2. Germline loops: CDR1 SGHNT, CDR2 YYREEE (reference sequence). The CDR3 has 15 residues. V lost 0 bases to trimming and J lost 6 bases; unmatched junction nucleotides: 3. CDR3 nucleotide sequence: TGTGCCAGCAGCTTGGTACTAGCGGGATCCAATGAGCAGTTCTTC. It specifies CASSLVLAGSNEQFF.

The rearrangement uses TRBV5-6 and TRBJ1-5, with 7 bases aligning to TRBD1. V shed 4 bases and J 1 base; nucleotides not matched to a gene: 2. This CDR3 has 14 amino acids. The germline V gene has CDR1 SGHDT and CDR2 YYEEEE. The DNA of the CDR3 is TGTGCCAGCAGCGAGGACAGGAGCAATCAGCCCCAGCATTTT. Its translation is CASSEDRSNQPQHF.

The CDR3 region has the DNA TGTGCCAGCAGTACTCCCACAGGCACCGCTAATGAAAAACTGTTTTTT. It encodes CASSTPTGTANEKLFF. This chain uses TRBV6-6 with TRBJ1-4; D may be TRBD1 (5 bases). This CDR3 is 16 amino acids long. Germline V CDR1 and CDR2: MNHNY, SVGAGI (reference sequence). Trimming removed 5 bases from V and 3 bases from J, with 16 bases in between.

The chain has TRBV2 and TRBJ2-1, with 14 bases fitting TRBD2. Losses at the gene ends were 4 bases for V and 8 bases for J; bases not matched to a gene: 4. CDR3 length: 15 amino acids. Germline-derived CDR1 and CDR2 are SNHLY and FYNNEI. Written as DNA, the CDR3 is TGTGCCAGCAGTGTCGGGACTAGCGGGAGAGATGAGCAGTTCTTC. Protein: CASSVGTSGRDEQFF.

The chain recombines TRBV27 with TRBJ2-7; tentatively, D is TRBD2 (6 bases). This CDR3 region has 15 residues. Germline loops: CDR1 MNHEY, CDR2 SMNVEV (reference sequence). V was pared by 6 bases and J by 3 bases, with 18 bases between. In DNA, the CDR3 is TGTGCCAGCAGGGCCCGGGGGACTGGCTTCTACGAGCAGTACTTC. Translation: CASRARGTGFYEQYF.

The chain carries TRBV9 and TRBJ2-7; D gene unclear. CDR1 and CDR2 from the germline V gene are SGDLS and YYNGEE. This CDR3 has 19 amino acids. The ends were cut back, 2 bases at V and 2 bases at J, with 26 bases in the middle. This CDR3 is CASSVVAETKISNTYEQYF. Written as DNA, the CDR3 is TGTGCCAGCAGCGTGGTTGCCGAAACGAAAATTAGTAATACCTACGAGCAGTACTTC.

The rearrangement links TRBV4-1 to TRBJ2-7; D unresolved. This CDR3 has 13 amino acids. V was cut by 1 base and J by 1 base, with 5 bases left in between. Germline loops: CDR1 MGHRA, CDR2 YSYEKL. The CDR3 sequence is CASSQGVSYEQYF. Written as DNA, the CDR3 is TGCGCCAGCAGCCAAGGAGTGTCCTACGAGCAGTACTTC.

This clone has only one observation. This chain joins TRBV5-5 and TRBJ2-5, with a tentative D call TRBD1 (5 bases). The germline V gene encodes CDR1 SGHKS and CDR2 YYEKEE (reference sequence). The V end lost 0 bases, the J end lost 0 bases, and 15 bases lay between the germline ends. The CDR3 totals 17 residues. In DNA, the CDR3 is TGTGCCAGCAGCTTGGATCGAACAGGCTCGTACCAAGAGACCCAGTACTTC. Translating gives CASSLDRTGSYQETQYF.

The gene calls are TRBV5-8 and TRBJ2-2, with D maybe TRBD2 (6 bases). The CDR3 has 15 residues. The germline V gene has CDR1 SGHTS and CDR2 YDEGEE. Trimming cost V 7 bases and J 3 bases, with 16 bases left between them. This CDR3 reads CASSNGRAYTGELFF. Here the CDR3 DNA reads TGTGCCAGCTCTAACGGGAGAGCCTACACCGGGGAGCTGTTTTTT.

The J gene is TRBJ2-1, the V gene TRBV7-3; 11 nucleotides line up with TRBD2. Germline values: CDR1 SGHTA, CDR2 FQGTGA. The CDR3 length is 19 residues. The junction had 17 bases not matched to a gene; V was cut back by 3 bases and J by 7 bases. CDR3 amino acids: CASSLRAGYTSGSKNEQFF. The CDR3 coding sequence is TGTGCCAGCAGCTTGCGGGCAGGGTATACTAGCGGGAGTAAGAATGAGCAGTTCTTC.

This clone appeared a single time. V gene TRBV27 combines with J gene TRBJ2-7, with D maybe TRBD1 (5 bases). CDR1 is MNHEY, CDR2 SMNVEV, per germline (reference sequence). This CDR3 has 14 residues. V lost 2 bases to trimming and J lost 4 bases, with 12 bases between them. The CDR3 DNA reads TGTGCCAGCAGTTTAGGGGCTAGTCCATACGAGCAGTACTTC. It specifies CASSLGASPYEQYF.

In its sample, this clone was seen once. The chain employs TRBV9 and TRBJ2-5; the match to TRBD2 covers 9 bases. TRBJ2-7 explains the end of the DNA better; the J call may be wrong. Germline CDR1 and CDR2: SGDLS and YYNGEE. The CDR3 length is 15 residues. The DNA for the CDR3 is TGTGCCAGCAGCGTAGCGGCGGGAGGGCCCTACGAGCAGTACTTC. Its translation is CASSVAAGGPYEQYF.

The chain joins TRBV5-6 to TRBJ2-1, with a tentative D call TRBD2 (5 bases). Trimming took 3 bases from V and 2 from J, leaving 18 bases between them. The CDR3 totals 17 residues. Germline CDR1 and CDR2: SGHDT and YYEEEE. CDR3 amino acids: CASSSALGLYTYNEQFF. CDR3 DNA: TGTGCCAGCAGCTCAGCGCTCGGACTTTACACCTACAATGAGCAGTTCTTC.

The V and J genes are TRBV20-1 and TRBJ2-5, with D tentatively TRBD2 (6 bases). Looked up from germline, CDR1 is DFQATT and CDR2 is SNEGSKA (reference sequence). V gave up 6 bases and J gave up 11 bases, with 16 bases separating them. The CDR3 runs 11 residues. CDR3 residues: CSAGGLREQYF. CDR3 in DNA: TGCAGTGCCGGAGGCCTTCGGGAGCAGTACTTC.

This chain uses TRBV4-2 with TRBJ2-5; 7 nucleotides agree with TRBD2. The better agreement between TRBJ2-7 and the DNA end casts doubt on the J call. CDR3 size: 16 residues. Germline V gene sequence: CDR1 LGHNA, CDR2 YNFKEQ. The CDR3 coding sequence is TGTGCCAGCAGCCAAGCCGCTAGCGGCCCAGGCTACGAGCAGTACTTC. As protein: CASSQAASGPGYEQYF.

The rearrangement joins TRBV28 to TRBJ2-7; D uncertain. Germline assignment: CDR1 MDHEN and CDR2 SYDVKM. The CDR3 covers 15 residues. The V end lost 1 base, the J end lost 0 bases, and 10 bases lay between the germline ends. The CDR3 protein is CASSLLAVNSYEQYF. The CDR3 DNA is TGTGCCAGCAGTTTATTGGCCGTAAACTCCTACGAGCAGTACTTC.

This chain connects TRBV7-2 to TRBJ2-7, with D perhaps TRBD2 (5 bases). Trimming removed 5 bases from V and 2 bases from J, with 13 bases in between. CDR1 SGHTA and CDR2 FQGNSA come from the germline V gene. This CDR3 has 14 residues. CDR3: CASSPRTVTYEQYF. The CDR3 coding sequence is TGTGCCAGCAGCCCGAGGACTGTAACCTACGAGCAGTACTTC.